Below, 21 T cell receptor beta chains from the same sample are listed, as sequenced in a study of PD-1 blockade in classical Hodgkin lymphoma (dated by TCRdb to about 2020). In the paper's terms, the time point label means: cycle 1 day 1 (C1D1), immediately before nivolumab initiation. Relapse after autologous stem cell transplantation had occurred in all trial patients, and cohorts A, B and C were distinguished by prior brentuximab vedotin exposure. Libraries came from the immunoSEQ multiplex PCR assay. Drawn from immuneACCESS, this table holds only the in-frame rearrangements with V and J called that TCRdb kept. Clones are partly lost; checked studies trace under half to an unresolved V gene and leave the rest unexplained. Recorded for this sample are some 50,000 clones; approximately 70% of them occurred a single time. Clones ranked in the top ten supply 11% of the sample. The sample in question was peripheral blood mononuclear cells (PBMCs), obtained at baseline. The receptors stem from a human donor with classical Hodgkin lymphoma.

This clone was recorded at least ten times. The V call is TRBV27, the J call TRBJ2-7; D ambiguous. Looked up from germline, CDR1 is MNHEY and CDR2 is SMNVEV (reference sequence). V lost 3 bases and J lost 7, with 16 bases in between. The CDR3 loop spans 14 amino acids. CDR3: CASSFGPTSREQYF. CDR3 DNA sequence: TGTGCCAGCAGTTTTGGGCCGACCTCGAGGGAGCAGTACTTC.

J is TRBJ2-2 and V is TRBV6-5; no clear D gene. Per germline, CDR1 MNHEY and CDR2 SVGAGI. The length of the CDR3 is 15 residues. Trimming left V 0 bases short and J 3 bases short, with 8 bases between. The CDR3 DNA reads TGTGCCAGCAGTTACTCGAACGGGTACACCGGGGAGCTGTTTTTT. Amino acid sequence: CASSYSNGYTGELFF.

This clone has only a few counts. The CDR3 coding sequence is TGTGCCAGCAGCTTACTAGCGGGGATCGGTGAGCAGTTCTTC. This sequence encodes CASSLLAGIGEQFF. The J gene is TRBJ2-1, the V gene TRBV11-2; 9 bases line up with TRBD2. The ends lost 2 bases at V and 9 bases at J; junction bases unmatched: 5. CDR3 length: 14 residues. Per the germline V gene, CDR1 is SGHAT and CDR2 is FQNNGV.

This clone was counted a few times. This chain links TRBV28 with TRBJ2-5; D is unclear. Germline V lookup: CDR1 MDHEN, CDR2 SYDVKM. V lost 5 bases and J 4 bases, leaving 17 bases between the germline ends. This CDR3 has 15 residues. CDR3 nucleotides: TGTGCCAGCAGTCCCCCCGCCGCAACTGGAGAGACCCAGTACTTC. Encoded protein: CASSPPAATGETQYF.

This clone was recorded once. The J gene is TRBJ2-3, the V gene TRBV9, with 7 nucleotides matching TRBD2. Trimming at V came to 0 bases and at J to 2 bases, leaving 9 bases not matched to a gene. The CDR3 has 17 amino acids. The germline gives CDR1 SGDLS, CDR2 YYNGEE. In DNA, the CDR3 is TGTGCCAGCAGCGTAGCTGGCGGGGGTATAATCACAGATACGCAGTATTTT. As protein: CASSVAGGGIITDTQYF.

This chain connects TRBV7-8 to TRBJ1-5, with D perhaps matching TRBD1 (5 bases). Per germline, CDR1 SGHVS and CDR2 FQNEAQ. This CDR3 spans 17 amino acids. V lost 3 bases, J lost 3 bases, and 18 bases lay in between. The CDR3 loop is CASSLFSYRDPNQPQHF. The CDR3 DNA reads as TGTGCCAGCAGCTTGTTTTCTTATCGGGACCCCAATCAGCCCCAGCATTTT.

This chain links TRBV5-6 with TRBJ2-7; D is undetermined. CDR1 and CDR2 from the germline V gene are SGHDT and YYEEEE. This CDR3 region has 15 residues. V lost 1 base and J lost 2, with 13 bases in between. CDR3 coding DNA: TGTGCCAGCAGCTTGCCGGGTTTCAGTCCCTACGAGCAGTACTTC. Translating gives CASSLPGFSPYEQYF. The variable domain in full, with the rest retrieved from reference TRBV5-6 and TRBJ2-7, is DAGVTQSPTHLIKTRGQQVTLRCSPKSGHDTVSWYQQALGQGPQFIFQYYEEEERQRGNFPDRFSGHQFPNYSSELNVNALLLGDSALYLCASSLPGFSPYEQYFGPGTRLTVT.

The V call is TRBV6-6, the J call TRBJ2-6; D remains ambiguous. CDR1 MNHNY and CDR2 SVGAGI come from the germline V gene (reference sequence). V was shortened by 4 bases and J by 0 bases, with 7 bases between the two germline ends. The CDR3 runs 15 residues. CDR3 nucleotides: TGTGCCAGCAGTTCCGGCGGCTCTGGGGCCAACGTCCTGACTTTC. The encoded protein is CASSSGGSGANVLTF.

The CDR3 protein is CASSGTSGSSSTDTQYF. CDR3 nucleotides: TGTGCCAGTAGTGGGACTAGCGGTTCGTCTAGCACAGATACGCAGTATTTT. V and J are TRBV19 and TRBJ2-3; 11 bases fit TRBD2. The CDR3 has 17 amino acids. V was pared by 5 bases and J by 0 bases, with 7 bases of the junction left unmatched. Germline V CDR1 and CDR2: LNHDA, SQIVND (reference sequence).

The genes are TRBV28 and TRBJ2-4, with TRBD2 matching over 9 bases. After removal of 3 bases from V and 3 bases from J, the junction contained 6 bases not matched to a gene. Per the germline V gene, CDR1 is MDHEN and CDR2 is SYDVKM. The CDR3 has 16 amino acids. CDR3 in DNA: TGTGCCAGCAGTTTGGTTAGCGGGGGTCTCAAAAACATTCAGTACTTC. Translation: CASSLVSGGLKNIQYF.

This clone appeared a single time. The chain has TRBV6-6 and TRBJ1-5, with 9 nucleotides matching TRBD1. This CDR3 has 15 residues. Unmatched junction bases numbered 9, after V lost 6 bases and J lost 6 bases. CDR1 is MNHNY, CDR2 SVGAGI, per germline (reference sequence). In DNA, the CDR3 is TGTGCCAGCAGGGGATCCGGGACAGGGCGTCAGCCCCAGCATTTT. It yields the protein CASRGSGTGRQPQHF.

The J gene is TRBJ2-5, the V gene TRBV28, with 10 bases that match TRBD2. After removal of 5 bases from V and 1 base from J, the junction contained 19 bases not matched to a gene. Germline CDR1 and CDR2: MDHEN and SYDVKM. The CDR3 runs 20 residues. CDR3 protein: CASSHPPGLAGEGGQETQYF. The CDR3 region has the DNA TGTGCCAGCAGTCACCCCCCGGGCCTAGCGGGAGAGGGGGGCCAAGAGACCCAGTACTTC.

This clone was counted between two and nine times. J is TRBJ1-6 and V is TRBV11-2; 7 positions agree with TRBD1. This CDR3 spans 15 amino acids. The V gene end was trimmed by 2 bases and the J gene end by 6 bases; junction bases not matched to a gene: 4. Germline V CDR1 and CDR2: SGHAT, FQNNGV. The CDR3 is CASSLRRGTNSPLHF. CDR3 nucleotide sequence: TGTGCCAGCAGCTTACGCAGGGGGACTAATTCACCCCTCCACTTT. Full variable domain (missing parts from reference TRBV11-2 and TRBJ1-6): EAGVAQSPRYKIIEKRQSVAFWCNPISGHATLYWYQQILGQGPKLLIQFQNNGVVDDSQLPKDRFSAERLKGVDSTLKIQPAKLEDSAVYLCASSLRRGTNSPLHFGNGTRLTVT.

The genes are TRBV25-1 and TRBJ1-6; D is ambiguous. There are 15 residues in the CDR3. Germline lookup yields CDR1 MGHDK and CDR2 SYGVNS. The V end was cut by 1 base, the J end by 9 bases, with 13 bases between. The CDR3 spells CASSESTVEGSPLHF. The CDR3 DNA sequence: TGTGCCAGCAGTGAATCAACGGTGGAGGGTTCACCCCTCCACTTT.

By sample share, this clone is medium-sized. The chain combines TRBV7-9 with TRBJ1-2; maybe TRBD1 (6 bases). The germline V and J ends were trimmed by 11 bases and 5 bases, with 15 bases remaining between them. The CDR3 is made up of 12 amino acids. Germline V CDR1 and CDR2: SEHNR, FQNEAQ (reference sequence). CDR3 coding DNA: TGTGCCGGCGGGGGGCTTGGTTATGGCTACACCTTC. It codes for CAGGGLGYGYTF.

As to this clone: A read error is possible here, since a much larger clone lies one base away. This sequence joins TRBV2 and TRBJ1-2, with 7 bases lining up with TRBD1. Unmatched junction bases numbered 9, after V lost 6 bases and J lost 5 bases. Looked up from germline, CDR1 is SNHLY and CDR2 is FYNNEI. This CDR3 has 14 residues. CDR3 sequence (DNA): TGTGCCAGCAGCGTAGCCGGGACAGCATATGGCTACACCTTC. It is translated as CASSVAGTAYGYTF. The full variable domain, rest sourced from reference TRBV2 and TRBJ1-2, is EPEVTQTPSHQVTQMGQEVILRCVPISNHLYFYWYRQILGQKVEFLVSFYNNEISEKSEIFDDQFSVERPDGSNFTLKIRSTKLEDSAMYFCASSVAGTAYGYTFGSGTRLTVV.

V is TRBV28 and J is TRBJ1-1, with a possible D match to TRBD1 (5 bases). There are 14 residues in the CDR3. Germline CDR1 and CDR2: MDHEN and SYDVKM. The V and J ends lost 9 bases and 4 bases respectively, with 18 bases between them. The CDR3 region is CASGGWGVGTEAFF. DNA of the CDR3: TGTGCCAGTGGGGGTTGGGGCGTCGGCACTGAAGCTTTCTTT.

V usage is TRBV5-1 and J usage is TRBJ2-7, with TRBD2 as a possible D gene (6 bases). V gave up 4 bases and J gave up 2 bases, with 13 bases separating them. The CDR3 totals 14 residues. From germline, CDR1 is SGHRS and CDR2 YFSETQ. CDR3 protein: CASSIRRETYEQYF. The CDR3 nucleotides read TGCGCCAGCAGCATAAGACGGGAGACCTACGAGCAGTACTTC.

The genes are TRBV5-1 and TRBJ2-2; TRBD1 matches 9 bases. V dropped 7 bases and J dropped 5; count of bases not matched to a gene: 6. Germline assignment: CDR1 SGHRS and CDR2 YFSETQ. The CDR3 covers 14 residues. CDR3 coding DNA: TGCGCCAGCGAACAGGGGGCGCGGACCGGGGAGCTGTTTTTT. Protein product: CASEQGARTGELFF.

V and J are TRBV29-1 and TRBJ1-1; TRBD1 agrees at 9 bases. After removal of 6 bases from V and 11 bases from J, the junction contained 10 bases not matched to a gene. The CDR3 is 12 residues long. Germline V lookup: CDR1 SQVTM, CDR2 ANQGSEA. CDR3 sequence (DNA): TGCAGCGTGGAACAGGGGGCGACGGGGGCTTTCTTT. This encodes CSVEQGATGAFF.

The CDR3 region is CASRQGAGYGYTF. The DNA of the CDR3 is TGTGCCAGCAGACAGGGGGCGGGCTATGGCTACACCTTC. The chain couples TRBV5-5 to TRBJ1-2; 9 positions agree with TRBD1. The CDR3 is 13 residues long. J was trimmed by 4 bases and V by 5 bases; bases with no gene match: 3. Germline CDR1 is SGHKS and CDR2 is YYEKEE (reference sequence).